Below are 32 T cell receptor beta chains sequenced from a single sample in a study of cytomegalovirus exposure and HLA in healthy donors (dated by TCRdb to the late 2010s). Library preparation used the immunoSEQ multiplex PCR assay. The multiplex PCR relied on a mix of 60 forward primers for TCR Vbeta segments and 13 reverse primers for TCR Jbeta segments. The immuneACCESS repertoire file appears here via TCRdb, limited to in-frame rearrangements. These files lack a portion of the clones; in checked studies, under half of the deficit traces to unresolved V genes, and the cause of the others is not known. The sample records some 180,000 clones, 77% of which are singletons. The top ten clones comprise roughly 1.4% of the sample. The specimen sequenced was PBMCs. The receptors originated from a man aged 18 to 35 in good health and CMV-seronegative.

CDR3 DNA sequence: TGTGCCAGCAGGCAGAACAGGGCCCGGGAAGAGCCCCAGCATTTT. It yields the protein CASRQNRAREEPQHF. This chain links TRBV6-5 with TRBJ1-5; D is perhaps TRBD1 (6 bases). The CDR3 contains 15 residues. CDR1 MNHEY and CDR2 SVGAGI come from the germline V gene. V was shortened by 6 bases and J by 8 bases, with 20 bases between the two germline ends.

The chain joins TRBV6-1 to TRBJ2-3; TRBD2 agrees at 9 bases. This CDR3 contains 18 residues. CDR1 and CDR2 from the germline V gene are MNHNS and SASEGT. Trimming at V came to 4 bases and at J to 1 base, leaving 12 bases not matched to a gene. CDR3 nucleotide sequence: TGTGCCAGCAGTGGCCTAACGGGGCTAGCGGGGCGCACAGATACGCAGTATTTT. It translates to CASSGLTGLAGRTDTQYF.

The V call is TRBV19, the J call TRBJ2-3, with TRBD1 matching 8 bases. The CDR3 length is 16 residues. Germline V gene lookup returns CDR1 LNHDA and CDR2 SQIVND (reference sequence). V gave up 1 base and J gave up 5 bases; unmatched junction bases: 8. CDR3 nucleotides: TGTGCCAGTAGTATAGTTACAGGGGGTCTGGTAGATACGCAGTATTTT. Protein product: CASSIVTGGLVDTQYF.

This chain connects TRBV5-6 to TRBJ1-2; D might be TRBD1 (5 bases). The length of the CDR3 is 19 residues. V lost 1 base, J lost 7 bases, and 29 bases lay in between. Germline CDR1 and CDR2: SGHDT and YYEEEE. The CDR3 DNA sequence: TGTGCCAGCAGCTTGAGGACTCCGGGACTAGGAGCCCCCCCGGTTGGCTACACCTTC. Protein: CASSLRTPGLGAPPVGYTF.

CDR3 sequence: CSVVRQGRGSGQFF. The CDR3 bases are TGCAGCGTGGTTCGGCAGGGGAGGGGTTCAGGGCAGTTCTTC. The chain links TRBV29-1 to TRBJ2-1, with D possibly matching TRBD2 (7 bases). In germline, CDR1 is SQVTM, CDR2 ANQGSEA. The germline V and J ends were trimmed by 6 bases and 12 bases, with 24 bases remaining between them. The CDR3 sequence is 14 residues long.

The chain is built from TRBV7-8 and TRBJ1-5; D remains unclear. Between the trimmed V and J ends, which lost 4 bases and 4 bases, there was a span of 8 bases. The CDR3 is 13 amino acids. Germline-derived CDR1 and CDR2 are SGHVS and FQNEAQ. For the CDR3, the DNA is TGTGCCAGCAGCTCCCATAGAAATCAGCCCCAGCATTTT. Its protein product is CASSSHRNQPQHF.

In DNA form, the CDR3 reads TGTGCCATCAGTGAGTCGAGCCATAGCACAGATACGCAGTATTTT. Its translation: CAISESSHSTDTQYF. The rearrangement links TRBV10-3 to TRBJ2-3; D gene ambiguous. Germline V CDR1 and CDR2: ENHRY, SYGVKD. The CDR3 runs to 15 residues. The V end lost 0 bases, the J end lost 0 bases, and 7 bases lay between the germline ends.

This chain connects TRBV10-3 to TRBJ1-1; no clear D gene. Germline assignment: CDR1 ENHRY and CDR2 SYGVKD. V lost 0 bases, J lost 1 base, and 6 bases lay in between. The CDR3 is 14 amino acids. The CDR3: CAISESNRNTEAFF. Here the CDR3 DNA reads TGTGCCATCAGTGAGTCGAACAGGAACACTGAAGCTTTCTTT.

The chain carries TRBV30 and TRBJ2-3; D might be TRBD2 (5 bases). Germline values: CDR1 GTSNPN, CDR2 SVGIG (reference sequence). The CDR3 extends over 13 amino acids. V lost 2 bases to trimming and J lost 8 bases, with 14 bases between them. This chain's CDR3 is CAWSSSPRVTQYF. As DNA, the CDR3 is TGTGCCTGGAGTTCCTCTCCGAGGGTTACGCAGTATTTT.

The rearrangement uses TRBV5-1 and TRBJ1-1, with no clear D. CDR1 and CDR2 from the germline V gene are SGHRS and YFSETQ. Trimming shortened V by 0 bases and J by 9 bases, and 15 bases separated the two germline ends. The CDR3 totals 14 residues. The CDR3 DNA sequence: TGCGCCAGCAGCTTGGCCTCGGAGGGTTCAAAAGCTTTCTTT. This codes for CASSLASEGSKAFF.

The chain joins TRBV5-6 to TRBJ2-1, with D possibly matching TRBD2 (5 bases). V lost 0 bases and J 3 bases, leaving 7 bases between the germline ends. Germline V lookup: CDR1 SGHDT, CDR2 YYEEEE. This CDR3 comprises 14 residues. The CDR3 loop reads CASSLAGVYNEQFF. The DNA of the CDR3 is TGTGCCAGCAGCTTGGCCGGGGTCTACAATGAGCAGTTCTTC. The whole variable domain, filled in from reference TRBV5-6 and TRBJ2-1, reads DAGVTQSPTHLIKTRGQQVTLRCSPKSGHDTVSWYQQALGQGPQFIFQYYEEEERQRGNFPDRFSGHQFPNYSSELNVNALLLGDSALYLCASSLAGVYNEQFFGPGTRLTVL.

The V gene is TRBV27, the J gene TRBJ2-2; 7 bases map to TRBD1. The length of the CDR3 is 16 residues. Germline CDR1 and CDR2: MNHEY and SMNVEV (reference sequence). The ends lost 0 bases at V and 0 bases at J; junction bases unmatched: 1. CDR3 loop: CASSLSTGANTGELFF. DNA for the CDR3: TGTGCCAGCAGTTTATCCACAGGGGCGAACACCGGGGAGCTGTTTTTT.

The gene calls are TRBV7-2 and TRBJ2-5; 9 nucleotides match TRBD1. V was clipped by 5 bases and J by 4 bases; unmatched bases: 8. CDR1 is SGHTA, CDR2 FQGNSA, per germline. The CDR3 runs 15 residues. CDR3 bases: TGTGCCAGCAGCCAGGGACAGGGACAAAGAGAGACCCAGTACTTC. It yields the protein CASSQGQGQRETQYF.

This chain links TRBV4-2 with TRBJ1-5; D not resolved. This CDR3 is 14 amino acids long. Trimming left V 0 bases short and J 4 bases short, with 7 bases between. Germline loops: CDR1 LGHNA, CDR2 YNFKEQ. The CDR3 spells CASSQDRSNQPQHF. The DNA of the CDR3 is TGTGCCAGCAGCCAAGACAGAAGTAATCAGCCCCAGCATTTT.

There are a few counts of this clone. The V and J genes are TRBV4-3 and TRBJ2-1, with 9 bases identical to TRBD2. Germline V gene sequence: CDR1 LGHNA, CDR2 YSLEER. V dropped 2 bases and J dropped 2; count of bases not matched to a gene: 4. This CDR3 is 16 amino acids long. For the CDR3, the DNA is TGCGCCAGCAGCCAACTAACTAGCGGGCCCTACAATGAGCAGTTCTTC. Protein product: CASSQLTSGPYNEQFF.

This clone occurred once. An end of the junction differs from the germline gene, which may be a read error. Here the CDR3 reads CASSLEARSGVEETQYF. The DNA for the CDR3 is TGTGCTAGCAGCTTAGAAGCCCGATCGGGGGTAGAAGAGACCCAGTACTTC. The chain couples TRBV7-7 to TRBJ2-5; D might be TRBD2 (6 bases). The CDR3 runs to 17 residues. Germline V gene data show CDR1 as SSHAT and CDR2 as FNYEAQ (reference sequence).

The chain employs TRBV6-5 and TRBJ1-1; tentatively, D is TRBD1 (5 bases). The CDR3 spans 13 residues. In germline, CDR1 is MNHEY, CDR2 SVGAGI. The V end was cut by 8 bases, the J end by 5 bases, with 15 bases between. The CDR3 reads CASLIPGGTEAFF. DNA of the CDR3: TGTGCCAGCCTAATTCCGGGGGGTACTGAAGCTTTCTTT.

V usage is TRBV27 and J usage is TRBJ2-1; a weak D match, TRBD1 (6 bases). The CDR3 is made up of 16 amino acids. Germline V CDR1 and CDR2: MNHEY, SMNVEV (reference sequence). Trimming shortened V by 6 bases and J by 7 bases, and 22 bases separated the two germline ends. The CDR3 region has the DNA TGTGCCAGCAGCATACTAGGGCCGGGAAGGGGGAATGAGCAGTTCTTC. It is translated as CASSILGPGRGNEQFF.

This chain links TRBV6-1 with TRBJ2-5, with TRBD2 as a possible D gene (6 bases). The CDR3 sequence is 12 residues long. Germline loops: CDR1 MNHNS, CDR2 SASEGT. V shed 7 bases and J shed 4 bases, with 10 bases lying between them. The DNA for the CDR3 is TGTGCCAGCATTAAGGGAGGAGAGACCCAGTACTTC. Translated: CASIKGGETQYF.

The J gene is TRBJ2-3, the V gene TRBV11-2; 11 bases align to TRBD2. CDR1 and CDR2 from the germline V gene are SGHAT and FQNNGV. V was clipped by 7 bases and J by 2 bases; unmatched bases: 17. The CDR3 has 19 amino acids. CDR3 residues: CASIPIGLAGGSFTDTQYF. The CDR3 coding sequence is TGTGCCAGCATCCCAATCGGGCTAGCGGGGGGATCTTTCACAGATACGCAGTATTTT.

The DNA of the CDR3 is TGCGCCAGCAGTCAATCAGACAGGGCGGTCGCGAACACTGAAGCTTTCTTT. Its protein is CASSQSDRAVANTEAFF. This rearrangement joins TRBV23-1 to TRBJ1-1; TRBD1 agrees at 7 bases. TRBV23-1 is designated an ORF whose function remains uncertain. Losses at the gene ends were 0 bases for V and 1 base for J; bases not matched to a gene: 8. This CDR3 contains 17 residues.

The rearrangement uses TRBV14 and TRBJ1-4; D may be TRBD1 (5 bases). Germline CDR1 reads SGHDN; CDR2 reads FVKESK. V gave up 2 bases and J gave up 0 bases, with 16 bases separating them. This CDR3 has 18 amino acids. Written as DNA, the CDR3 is TGTGCCAGCAGCCAAAAGACTGTGACAGATGCAACTAATGAAAAACTGTTTTTT. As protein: CASSQKTVTDATNEKLFF.

The CDR3 spells CASSQDARGEDTEAFF. The CDR3 bases are TGCGCCAGCAGTCAAGATGCGCGGGGCGAGGACACTGAAGCTTTCTTT. The chain couples TRBV23-1 to TRBJ1-1; weak D call: TRBD1 (5 bases). TRBV23-1 is an ORF, and what it does is uncertain. The V and J ends lost 2 bases and 3 bases respectively, with 16 bases between them. The CDR3 loop spans 16 amino acids.

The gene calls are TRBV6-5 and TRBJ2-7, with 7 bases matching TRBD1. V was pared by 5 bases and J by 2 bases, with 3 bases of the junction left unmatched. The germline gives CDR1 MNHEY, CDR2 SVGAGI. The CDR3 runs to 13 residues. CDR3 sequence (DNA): TGTGCCAGCAGTGCACAGGGGCCCTACGAGCAGTACTTC. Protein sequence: CASSAQGPYEQYF.

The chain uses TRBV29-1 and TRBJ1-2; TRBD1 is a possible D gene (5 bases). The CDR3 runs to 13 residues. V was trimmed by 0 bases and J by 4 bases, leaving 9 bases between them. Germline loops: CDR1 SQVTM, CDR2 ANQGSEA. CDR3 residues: CSVEDGGVYGYTF. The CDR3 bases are TGCAGCGTTGAAGATGGGGGGGTCTATGGCTACACCTTC.

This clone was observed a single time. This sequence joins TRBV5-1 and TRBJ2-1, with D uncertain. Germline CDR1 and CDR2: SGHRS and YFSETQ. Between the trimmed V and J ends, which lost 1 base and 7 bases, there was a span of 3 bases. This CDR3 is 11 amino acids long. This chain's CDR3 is CASSLLNEQFF. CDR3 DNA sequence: TGCGCCAGCAGCTTGCTGAATGAGCAGTTCTTC.

CDR3 nucleotide sequence: TGTGCCAGCAGCTTGCGACCCCCTAGCGGGGTCAGCACAGATACGCAGTATTTT. This gives the protein CASSLRPPSGVSTDTQYF. The chain recombines TRBV11-2 with TRBJ2-3, with 9 bases that match TRBD2. CDR3 length: 18 amino acids. Germline V CDR1 and CDR2: SGHAT, FQNNGV. The ends lost 3 bases at V and 0 bases at J; junction bases unmatched: 10.

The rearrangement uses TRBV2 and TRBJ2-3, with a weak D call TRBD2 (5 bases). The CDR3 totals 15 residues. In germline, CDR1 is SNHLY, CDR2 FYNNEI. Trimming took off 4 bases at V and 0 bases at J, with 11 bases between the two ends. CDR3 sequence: CASSGGQTSTDTQYF. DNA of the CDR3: TGTGCCAGCAGTGGAGGGCAGACTAGCACAGATACGCAGTATTTT.

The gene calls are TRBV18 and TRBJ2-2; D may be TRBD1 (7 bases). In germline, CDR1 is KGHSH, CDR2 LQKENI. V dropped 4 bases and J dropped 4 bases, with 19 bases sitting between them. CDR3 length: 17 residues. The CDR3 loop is CASSHFQGGSSTGELFF. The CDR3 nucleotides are TGTGCCAGCTCACATTTTCAGGGGGGATCGAGCACCGGGGAGCTGTTTTTT.

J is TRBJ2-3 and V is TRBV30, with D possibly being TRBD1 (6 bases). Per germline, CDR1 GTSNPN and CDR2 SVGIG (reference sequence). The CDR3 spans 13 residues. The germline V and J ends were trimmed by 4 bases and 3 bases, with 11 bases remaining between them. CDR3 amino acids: CAWTRGATDTQYF. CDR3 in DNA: TGTGCCTGGACCAGGGGTGCTACAGATACGCAGTATTTT. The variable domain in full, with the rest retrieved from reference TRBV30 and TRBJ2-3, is SQTIHQWPATLVQPVGSPLSLECTVEGTSNPNLYWYRQAAGRGLQLLFYSVGIGQISSEVPQNLSASRPQDRQFILSSKKLLLSDSGFYLCAWTRGATDTQYFGPGTRLTVL.

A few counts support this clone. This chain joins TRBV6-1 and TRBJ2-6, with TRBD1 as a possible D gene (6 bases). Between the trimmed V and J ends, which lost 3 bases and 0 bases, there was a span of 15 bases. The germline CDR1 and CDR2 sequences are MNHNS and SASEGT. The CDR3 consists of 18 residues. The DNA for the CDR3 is TGTGCCAGCAGTGAGAACAGGGTAGGCGGCTCTGGGGCCAACGTCCTGACTTTC. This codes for CASSENRVGGSGANVLTF.

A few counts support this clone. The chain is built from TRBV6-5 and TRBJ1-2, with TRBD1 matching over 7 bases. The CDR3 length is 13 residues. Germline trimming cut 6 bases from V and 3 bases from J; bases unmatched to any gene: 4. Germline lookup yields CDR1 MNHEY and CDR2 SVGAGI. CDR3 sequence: CASSQDRDYGYTF. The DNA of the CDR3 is TGTGCCAGCAGCCAAGACAGGGACTATGGCTACACCTTC.